There are a few counts of the clone carrying this T cell receptor beta chain. Its specificity is unknown. Using immunoSEQ multiplex PCR, the repertoire was profiled, and TCRdb retains in-frame clones only, with some absent. Among 3,800 or so clones listed, less than 75% were seen once. CDR1 is MGHRA and CDR2 is YSYEKL in the germline V gene. With 7 bases clipped from V and 3 bases from J, the junction kept 20 bases outside the gene matches. The CDR3 has 19 amino acids. These data are taken from a study of coeliac disease. Across the study: Without high-resolution HLA typing, biased TRBV7-2 usage was queried.

Study observations and caveats: Lamina propria and intraepithelial cell fractions may contain each other's cells. Active celiac intraepithelial and lamina propria samples had lower TRB and TRG clonality than control samples.

This rearrangement joins TRBV4-1 to TRBJ1-3; 8 nucleotides line up with TRBD1. This TCR derives from a woman aged 18-29 years with active celiac disease. What was sequenced was intraepithelial lymphocytes from the gut. The CDR3 is CASTRPPPHDRGGGNTIYF. In DNA, the CDR3 is TGCGCCAGCACAAGGCCCCCCCCTCACGACAGGGGTGGTGGAAACACCATATATTTT.